A selection of T cell receptor beta chains follows, all from one sample in a study of blood T cell repertoires in COVID-19. The data were produced by immunoSEQ multiplex PCR, yet TCRdb's version contains in-frame clones alone and is incomplete. The table shows roughly 35,000 clones, with approximately 90% occurring only once. The specimen was peripheral blood. These receptors all come from a man aged 45-65 years with active or convalescent COVID-19. Each CDR3 is given with its conserved first and last residue. A D gene is named only where the DNA matches it firmly. Clone size is stated in some rows and not others, as once, few, many or a class when expanded.

j_call d_call v_call clone_size cdr3_nt cdr3_aa
TRBJ2-7 TRBD2 TRBV14 . TGTGCCAGCAGCCAAGTTCTCCGAATACTGTGCCCGCCAGAGCGGGAGTCCCACGAGCAGTACTTC CASSQVLRILCPPERESHEQYF
TRBJ2-7 TRBD1 TRBV11-2 . TGTGCCAGCAGCAACCGGGACAGGGGTTATGAGCAGTACTTC CASSNRDRGYEQYF
TRBJ2-7 TRBD2 TRBV6-2/TRBV6-3 . TGTGCCAGCAGTAACCTAGCGGGAGAGCTATACTACGAGCAGTACTTC CASSNLAGELYYEQYF
TRBJ2-5 TRBD1 TRBV6-5 . TGTGCCAGCAGGCGACAGGGGTACCAAGAGACCCAGTACTTC CASRRQGYQETQYF
TRBJ1-5 TRBD1 TRBV19 once TGTGCCAGTAGTATACTAGGACAGGGGGCGCTGATCGGTCAGCCCCAGCATTTT CASSILGQGALIGQPQHF
TRBJ2-7 . TRBV11-2 . TGTGCCAGCAGCCTAGACAGGCTATCCTACGAGCAGTACTTC CASSLDRLSYEQYF
TRBJ1-3 . TRBV28 . TGTGCCAGCAGTTTTAGGGGGTTAGGACAGTTGGGAAACACCATATATTTT CASSFRGLGQLGNTIYF
TRBJ1-2 . TRBV28 . TGTGCCAGCAGACAGTCATTGCCTTATGGCTACACCTTC CASRQSLPYGYTF
TRBJ2-1 TRBD1 TRBV4-2 . TGTGCCAGCAGCCCGTCGGCAGGGGGCTCCTACAATGAGCAGTTCTTC CASSPSAGGSYNEQFF
TRBJ1-2 . TRBV5-1 few TGCGCCAGCAGCTTGGCGGACTATGGCTACACCTTC CASSLADYGYTF
TRBJ2-2 TRBD2 TRBV10-3 . TGTGCCATCAGTGGGGGGGAGGGACCAAACACCGGGGAGCTGTTTTTT CAISGGEGPNTGELFF
TRBJ2-7 TRBD2 TRBV5-1 few TGCGCCAGCAGCTTTGGGGGAGGGAATTCCTACGAGCAGTACTTC CASSFGGGNSYEQYF
TRBJ2-2 . TRBV3-1/TRBV3-2 . TGTGCCAGCAGCCAACTACAGTACACCGGGGAGCTGTTTTTT CASSQLQYTGELFF
TRBJ2-3 . TRBV4-1 few TGCGCCAGCAGCCAAGTGGCGGATCGCACAGATACGCAGTATTTT CASSQVADRTDTQYF
TRBJ1-5 . TRBV7-8 . TGTGCCAGCAGCTTAGGGATACAGGACAATCAGCCCCAGCATTTT CASSLGIQDNQPQHF
TRBJ2-1 . TRBV30 . TGTGCCTGGATGAAGTTAGATGAGCAGTTCTTC CAWMKLDEQFF
TRBJ2-7 TRBD2 TRBV7-2 . TGTGCCAGCAGCTTAGCGGCGACTAGCGGCTACTACGAGCAGTACTTC CASSLAATSGYYEQYF
TRBJ2-3 . TRBV27 . TGTGCCAGCAGTTTCTTTACAGATACGCAGTATTTT CASSFFTDTQYF
TRBJ2-5 TRBD1 TRBV24-1 . TGTGCCACCAGTGATCCAACAGGGGGCGAAGGGGGAGAGACCCAGTACTTC CATSDPTGGEGGETQYF
TRBJ1-2 TRBD1 TRBV7-9 once TGTGCCAACAGCTTATCCTACTGGGACAGGGGATTTCGAGGCTACACCTTC CANSLSYWDRGFRGYTF
TRBJ2-3 . TRBV24-1 once TGTGCCACCAGTGATGTGGCGGGCACAGATACGCAGTATTTT CATSDVAGTDTQYF
TRBJ2-2 . TRBV28 . TGTGCCAGCAGTTACCCTGGATCTACAGGGAGGGTAAACACCGGGGAGCTGTTTTTT CASSYPGSTGRVNTGELFF
TRBJ2-5 TRBD2 TRBV11-2 . TGTGCCAGCAGCCGCCTCGGGGGGACCCAAGAGACCCAGTACTTC CASSRLGGTQETQYF
TRBJ2-1 . TRBV2 . TGTGCCAGCAGTAACACTGGGGCCGGTGAGCAGTTCTTC CASSNTGAGEQFF
TRBJ2-3 . TRBV7-6 . TGTGCCAGCAGCTTAAGGCGGGCGGGATCGGCTAGCACAGATACGCAGTATTTT CASSLRRAGSASTDTQYF
TRBJ1-4 . TRBV18 . TGTGCCAGCGCGAGGGACGGCGGGGCTAATGAAAAACTGTTTTTT CASARDGGANEKLFF
TRBJ2-7 TRBD2 TRBV28 . TGTGCCAGCAGTTTACTTAGCGGGAGGTTCAACGAGCAGTACTTC CASSLLSGRFNEQYF
TRBJ2-5 . TRBV5-4 . TGTGCCAGCAGCCTCCGGAGTCGGGGAGAGACCCAGTACTTC CASSLRSRGETQYF
TRBJ2-7 . TRBV19 . TGTGCCAGTAGTATGGCGGCGACAGACTCCTACGAGCAGTACTTC CASSMAATDSYEQYF
TRBJ2-2 TRBD1 TRBV10-3 . TGTGCCATCAGCGGGTTCCGGGACAGTAACACCGGGGAGCTGTTTTTT CAISGFRDSNTGELFF
TRBJ1-2 . TRBV28 . TGTGCCAGCAGTTTCTCGGGTTATGGCTACACCTTC CASSFSGYGYTF
TRBJ2-1 TRBD2 TRBV28 . TGTGCCAGCAGAACAGGGACTAGCTCTAACAATGAGCAGTTCTTC CASRTGTSSNNEQFF
TRBJ1-5 . TRBV10-3 few TGTGCCATCAGTGAATGGGGGGATCAGCCCCAGCATTTT CAISEWGDQPQHF
TRBJ2-7 TRBD2 TRBV15 . TGTGCCACCAGAGGACTAGCTTCTTACGAGCAGTACTTC CATRGLASYEQYF
TRBJ2-3 TRBD2 TRBV6-2/TRBV6-3 . TGTGCCAGCAGTTCGGCGGGAGGTACAGATACGCAGTATTTT CASSSAGGTDTQYF
TRBJ2-3 TRBD2 TRBV2 few TGTGCCAGCAGTCGATGGACTAGCGGGATTAGCACAGATACGCAGTATTTT CASSRWTSGISTDTQYF
TRBJ1-2 . TRBV28 . TGTGCCAGCAGTGTAGCTAACTATGGCTACACCTTC CASSVANYGYTF
TRBJ2-7 TRBD2 TRBV6-5 few TGTGCCAGCAGTTACAGGGGCGGGGGCGAGCAGTACTTC CASSYRGGGEQYF